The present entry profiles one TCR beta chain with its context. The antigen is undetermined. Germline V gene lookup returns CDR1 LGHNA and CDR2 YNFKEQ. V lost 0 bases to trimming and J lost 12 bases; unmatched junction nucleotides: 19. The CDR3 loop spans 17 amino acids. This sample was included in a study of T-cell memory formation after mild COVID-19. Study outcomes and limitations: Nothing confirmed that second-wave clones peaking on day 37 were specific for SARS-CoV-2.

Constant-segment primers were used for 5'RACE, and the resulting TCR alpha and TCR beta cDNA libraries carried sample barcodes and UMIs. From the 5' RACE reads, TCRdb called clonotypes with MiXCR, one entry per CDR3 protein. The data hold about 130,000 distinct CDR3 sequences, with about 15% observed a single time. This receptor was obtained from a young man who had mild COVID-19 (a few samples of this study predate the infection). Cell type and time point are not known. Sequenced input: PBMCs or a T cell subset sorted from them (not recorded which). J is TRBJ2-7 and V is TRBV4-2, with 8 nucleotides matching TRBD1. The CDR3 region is CASSQEPSGQALSSLYF. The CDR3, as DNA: TGTGCCAGCAGCCAAGAACCGTCGGGACAGGCCCTATCGAGTCTGTACTTC.